This TCR beta chain is drawn from a study of blood T cells in healthy people across ages. A J-beta primer mix and a sample-barcoded 5' primer were used in a second PCR of roughly 7 to 12 cycles. Via MiXCR, TCRdb re-called the 5' RACE reads, giving one row per CDR3 protein. The sample lists approximately 800,000 distinct CDR3 sequences; roughly 64% were seen once. Study results and caveats: Unsorted PBMCs blocked a conclusive comparison of naive and antigen-experienced cells. Shifts in expanded clonotypes may have been confounded by donor CMV status, which was unknown.

On this clonotype: Its antigen is currently unknown.

The CDR3 totals 12 residues. J gave up 5 bases and V 9 bases, and 5 bases lay outside the gene matches. Germline values: CDR1 ENHRY, CDR2 SYGVKD. Sequences were obtained from blood. V and J are TRBV10-3 and TRBJ2-5, with 8 nucleotides matching TRBD2. This receptor was identified in a man aged 25 to 45 in good health. DNA for the CDR3: TGTGCCATAGCGGGGGCGGGGGAGACCCAGTACTTC. It encodes CAIAGAGETQYF.